This record looks at one T cell receptor beta chain sequence and its context. This specimen belongs to a study of CD8 T cells in Susac syndrome. The germline CDR1 and CDR2 sequences are KGHSH and LQKENI. The CDR3 is made up of 15 amino acids. The V end was cut by 3 bases, the J end by 5 bases, with 15 bases between. Random hexamers primed reverse transcription of about 0.5 to 1 ug RNA. With immunoSEQ multiplex PCR, TCR beta CDR3 was amplified across 54 Vbeta and 13 Jbeta. TCRdb used MiXCR to reprocess the immunoSEQ multiplex PCR reads, holding one entry per CDR3 protein. This table holds 150,000 to 200,000 distinct CDR3 sequences, approximately 93% found once.

This rearrangement joins TRBV18 to TRBJ2-3, with D unclear. Sequencing was performed on CD4+ T cells from PBMCs. This receptor was identified in a human donor with multiple sclerosis. CDR3 sequence (DNA): TGTGCCAGCTCACCCCAGGACGTCCGTGTAGATACGCAGTATTTT. It specifies CASSPQDVRVDTQYF.